This T cell receptor beta chain is drawn from a study of blood T cell repertoires in COVID-19. At the level of the study: PBMCs, B-cell-depleted T cells, or T cells provided the cDNA or gDNA that made up the material.

Patients from Seattle were sampled longitudinally, starting during active infection. The germline V gene has CDR1 MGHDK and CDR2 SYGVNS. With V trimmed by 6 bases and J by 2 bases, 13 bases remained unmatched. CDR3 length: 16 amino acids. Per the original data handling: How many nucleated cells were present was estimated from reference gene primer amplification. Here immunoSEQ multiplex PCR was the method, and the copy in TCRdb shows in-frame clones only, minus some. V and J calls and clone size are those listed in that table; D and trimming were worked out from the DNA. The table includes 150,000 or so clones, approximately 80% detected once.

The chain is built from TRBV25-1 and TRBJ2-7, with 7 positions matching TRBD1. The sample comprised peripheral blood. This TCR was sampled from a woman aged 55-75 years with COVID-19, enrolled during active disease. The CDR3 is CASRPSAGDRAYEQYF. The CDR3 DNA sequence: TGTGCCAGCAGACCTTCGGCCGGGGACAGAGCCTACGAGCAGTACTTC.